The 27 T cell receptor beta chains below were found in one sample sequenced in a study of T cell responses to AZD1222 COVID-19 vaccine. TCRdb's copy holds only in-frame clones and misses some; the assay was immunoSEQ multiplex PCR. Of fewer than 150,000 clones in the sample, 93% are singletons; the top ten hold 5%. The starting material was peripheral blood, obtained 28 days after the second AZD1222 dose. Source of these receptors: an adult who received the AZD1222 COVID-19 vaccine.

The chain couples TRBV7-8 to TRBJ1-3; 8 nucleotides agree with TRBD1. Germline V gene lookup returns CDR1 SGHVS and CDR2 FQNEAQ. J lost 8 bases, V lost 6 bases, and 6 bases had no gene match. This CDR3 is built from 13 residues. CDR3 DNA: TGTGCCAGCAGTCCAGGGGGCGCGGACACCATATATTTT. Translated: CASSPGGADTIYF.

V gene TRBV5-1 combines with J gene TRBJ2-3; D gene ambiguous. Trimming cost V 0 bases and J 0 bases, with 5 bases left between them. Germline CDR1 SGHRS, CDR2 YFSETQ. The CDR3 is 14 residues long. CDR3 in DNA: TGCGCCAGCAGCTTGGGGAGAAGCACAGATACGCAGTATTTT. Translating gives CASSLGRSTDTQYF.

V and J are TRBV4-3 and TRBJ1-1, with unresolved D. Per the germline V gene, CDR1 is LGHNA and CDR2 is YSLEER. The CDR3 is 14 amino acids. Trimming removed 0 bases from V and 5 bases from J, with 10 bases in between. For the CDR3, the DNA is TGCGCCAGCAGCCAAGAAATAGGGTGGACTGAAGCTTTCTTT. It translates to CASSQEIGWTEAFF.

This chain uses TRBV10-3 with TRBJ1-1, with D hard to call. The CDR3 has 13 residues. The germline V gene encodes CDR1 ENHRY and CDR2 SYGVKD. Trimming removed 8 bases from V and 3 bases from J, with 13 bases in between. DNA for the CDR3: TGTGCCATCGGACCCCGCGGAGACACTGAAGCTTTCTTT. The encoded protein is CAIGPRGDTEAFF.

The rearrangement joins TRBV19 to TRBJ1-6; TRBD1 aligns across 7 bases. The ends lost 7 bases at V and 10 bases at J; junction bases unmatched: 4. Germline V gene lookup returns CDR1 LNHDA and CDR2 SQIVND (reference sequence). The CDR3 is 12 amino acids. As DNA, the CDR3 is TGTGCCAGTAACAGGGGAGGATCACCCCTCCACTTT. Protein sequence: CASNRGGSPLHF.

The genes are TRBV5-1 and TRBJ1-2, with 8 bases fitting TRBD1. Germline loops: CDR1 SGHRS, CDR2 YFSETQ. J was trimmed by 10 bases and V by 4 bases; bases with no gene match: 6. This CDR3 has 12 residues. CDR3 sequence (DNA): TGCGCCAGCAGCGGAGAGGACAGGGCCTACACCTTC. This sequence encodes CASSGEDRAYTF.

V gene TRBV10-3 combines with J gene TRBJ1-5; possible D gene TRBD1, 5 bases. Trimming shortened V by 2 bases and J by 3 bases, and 8 bases separated the two germline ends. Germline V lookup: CDR1 ENHRY, CDR2 SYGVKD. The CDR3 covers 14 residues. In DNA, the CDR3 is TGTGCCATCAGTGAGCTCGGGGCCAATCAGCCCCAGCATTTT. Its protein is CAISELGANQPQHF.

This clone showed up just once. The chain is built from TRBV7-2 and TRBJ1-6, with D perhaps matching TRBD1 (5 bases). Germline CDR1 is SGHTA and CDR2 is FQGNSA. The CDR3 runs 15 residues. Trimming stripped 5 bases from V and 1 base from J, with 9 bases between. The CDR3 reads CASSQQVSYNSPLHF. CDR3 coding DNA: TGTGCCAGCAGCCAACAGGTTTCCTATAATTCACCCCTCCACTTT.

V usage is TRBV7-9 and J usage is TRBJ2-1; 7 bases map to TRBD2. Germline loops: CDR1 SEHNR, CDR2 FQNEAQ (reference sequence). The CDR3 contains 15 residues. Trimming at V came to 3 bases and at J to 6 bases, leaving 8 bases not matched to a gene. CDR3 protein: CASSFLGTMGNEQFF. As DNA, the CDR3 is TGTGCCAGCAGCTTTTTAGGGACTATGGGCAATGAGCAGTTCTTC.

The chain links TRBV6-5 to TRBJ2-4; the match to TRBD2 covers 8 bases. This CDR3 comprises 14 residues. In germline, CDR1 is MNHEY, CDR2 SVGAGI. V gave up 5 bases and J gave up 5 bases; unmatched junction bases: 5. CDR3 in DNA: TGTGCCAGCAGTCCGGGACTAGGGGAAAACATTCAGTACTTC. This encodes CASSPGLGENIQYF.

The chain employs TRBV7-9 and TRBJ2-1; 8 positions agree with TRBD1. V gave up 0 bases and J gave up 4 bases; unmatched junction bases: 5. This CDR3 comprises 16 residues. The germline CDR1 and CDR2 sequences are SEHNR and FQNEAQ (reference sequence). CDR3 coding DNA: TGTGCCAGCAGCTTAGCCTCCGGACAGGGATACAATGAGCAGTTCTTC. Translation gives CASSLASGQGYNEQFF.

This sequence joins TRBV5-1 and TRBJ1-4; the D is unclear. The ends were cut back, 4 bases at V and 11 bases at J, with 18 bases in the middle. In germline, CDR1 is SGHRS, CDR2 YFSETQ. The CDR3 is made up of 14 amino acids. Here the CDR3 reads CASSEGAAEGKLFF. In nucleotides, the CDR3 is TGCGCCAGCAGCGAGGGCGCGGCTGAAGGGAAACTGTTTTTT.

The chain uses TRBV7-6 and TRBJ1-1; 10 nucleotides match TRBD1. The CDR3 length is 16 residues. The J segment lost 5 bases and the V segment lost 5 bases, leaving 11 bases of the junction unmatched. Germline CDR1 and CDR2: SGHVS and FNYEAQ. The CDR3 reads CASSPGQGTTLTEAFF. DNA of the CDR3: TGTGCCAGCAGCCCGGGACAGGGGACCACACTGACTGAAGCTTTCTTT.

CDR3 DNA: TGTGCCAGCAGCCCTAGCCTTCTGACAGGGGGCAATACTGAAGCTTTCTTT. It translates to CASSPSLLTGGNTEAFF. J is TRBJ1-1 and V is TRBV3-1 (or the pseudogene TRBV3-2); TRBD1 aligns across 10 bases. V dropped 4 bases and J dropped 5; count of bases not matched to a gene: 13. Germline V gene lookup returns CDR1 LGHDT and CDR2 YNNKEL (reference sequence). The CDR3 covers 17 residues.

This clone showed up just a few times. The J gene is TRBJ1-2, the V gene TRBV10-3; D is ambiguous. V was pared by 3 bases and J by 2 bases, with 19 bases between. CDR1 and CDR2 from the germline V gene are ENHRY and SYGVKD. This CDR3 spans 17 amino acids. Here the CDR3 reads CAISDRPPTQMNYGYTF. The CDR3 DNA reads TGTGCCATCAGTGATCGACCCCCTACTCAGATGAACTATGGCTACACCTTC.

This clone was recorded once. V gene TRBV19 combines with J gene TRBJ1-4; D is unresolved. Germline assignment: CDR1 LNHDA and CDR2 SQIVND (reference sequence). The CDR3 is 13 amino acids. Trimming took off 7 bases at V and 5 bases at J, with 11 bases between the two ends. The CDR3 protein is CASTQHENEKLFF. CDR3 coding DNA: TGTGCCAGTACGCAACACGAGAATGAAAAACTGTTTTTT.

This rearrangement joins TRBV21-1 to TRBJ2-7; the listed D gene, TRBD1, was not tested against the DNA. TRBV21-1 constitutes a pseudogene. This CDR3 region has 17 residues. The CDR3 DNA reads as TGTGCCAGCAGCAGCGGTGACCGGGACAGAGTCTTTGACGAGCAGTACTTC. Its translation: CASSSGDRDRVFDEQYF.

J is TRBJ1-4 and V is TRBV7-2; D uncertain. From germline, CDR1 is SGHTA and CDR2 FQGNSA. The CDR3 has 15 residues. The V end was cut by 4 bases, the J end by 0 bases, with 9 bases between. CDR3 loop: CASSWNGATNEKLFF. CDR3 sequence (DNA): TGTGCCAGCAGCTGGAATGGGGCAACTAATGAAAAACTGTTTTTT. The whole variable domain, remainder taken from reference TRBV7-2 and TRBJ1-4, is GAGVSQSPSNKVTEKGKDVELRCDPISGHTALYWYRQSLGQGLEFLIYFQGNSAPDKSGLPSDRFSAERTGGSVSTLTIQRTQQEDSAVYLCASSWNGATNEKLFFGSGTQLSVL.

The rearrangement uses TRBV5-1 and TRBJ2-7; D may match TRBD1 or TRBD2 (6 bases each). V was pared by 2 bases and J by 6 bases, with 15 bases between. The CDR3 contains 14 residues. Germline CDR1 reads SGHRS; CDR2 reads YFSETQ. CDR3 in DNA: TGCGCCAGCAGCTTTGGTGTGGGGGGCATCGAGCAGTACTTC. Translation gives CASSFGVGGIEQYF.

For this clone: This same CDR3 is encoded by further DNA sequences in the sample. J is TRBJ2-3 and V is TRBV20-1, with 8 bases that match TRBD2. Germline loops: CDR1 DFQATT, CDR2 SNEGSKA (reference sequence). The CDR3 totals 15 residues. Germline trimming cut 3 bases from V and 3 bases from J; bases unmatched to any gene: 8. CDR3 amino acids: CSASPLAGVTDTQYF. DNA of the CDR3: TGCAGTGCTAGTCCCCTAGCGGGTGTTACAGATACGCAGTATTTT.

The V gene is TRBV14, the J gene TRBJ1-4, with D perhaps matching TRBD1 (5 bases). CDR1 is SGHDN, CDR2 FVKESK, per germline. This CDR3 contains 14 residues. The V and J ends lost 2 bases and 10 bases respectively, with 14 bases between them. CDR3 nucleotides: TGTGCCAGCAGCCAAAGCGTCGGAAGGGGAAAACTGTTTTTT. Its translation is CASSQSVGRGKLFF.

As DNA, the CDR3 is TGCAGCGTCGCCCGGGACAGAATAACCTACGAGCAGTACTTC. Its translation: CSVARDRITYEQYF. V is TRBV29-1 and J is TRBJ2-7; 7 bases are a match to TRBD1. The CDR3 is 14 amino acids. The V gene end was trimmed by 6 bases and the J gene end by 2 bases; junction bases not matched to a gene: 10. Germline CDR1 SQVTM, CDR2 ANQGSEA.

This chain links TRBV3-1 (or the pseudogene TRBV3-2) with TRBJ2-3; 14 bases align to TRBD2. V lost 4 bases and J lost 6; bases outside the gene matches: 6. Looked up from germline, CDR1 is LGHDT and CDR2 is YNNKEL (reference sequence). The CDR3 consists of 16 residues. The CDR3 DNA is TGTGCCAGCAGCCCTGGGACTAGCGGGGGTTATGATACGCAGTATTTT. This codes for CASSPGTSGGYDTQYF.

The gene calls are TRBV6-2 or TRBV6-3 and TRBJ2-7; maybe TRBD1 (6 bases). Deletions cut 3 bases from V and 1 base from J, with 16 bases between. CDR3 length: 16 amino acids. The V gene's germline CDR1 is MNHEY and CDR2 SVGEGT. Here the CDR3 DNA reads TGTGCCAGCAGTTATATCTCCCAGGGGCTTTCCTACGAGCAGTACTTC. This gives the protein CASSYISQGLSYEQYF.

The CDR3 coding sequence is TGTGCCAGCAGTGAAAGGGGGATAAGGACTGAAGCTTTCTTT. Protein: CASSERGIRTEAFF. The rearrangement uses TRBV6-4 and TRBJ1-1, with D tentatively TRBD1 (6 bases). The CDR3 runs 14 residues. CDR1 MRHNA and CDR2 SNTAGT come from the germline V gene. V was pared by 3 bases and J by 5 bases, with 13 bases between.

This chain links TRBV4-1 with TRBJ1-6; D is undetermined. Germline CDR1 is MGHRA and CDR2 is YSYEKL. This CDR3 region has 15 residues. V lost 2 bases and J 6 bases, leaving 11 bases between the germline ends. CDR3 in DNA: TGCGCCAGCAGCCAATCCCACGGGCGTAATTCACCCCTCCACTTT. As protein: CASSQSHGRNSPLHF.

This clone was detected once. This sequence joins TRBV18 and TRBJ1-3; D is undetermined. From germline, CDR1 is KGHSH and CDR2 LQKENI. The CDR3 covers 13 residues. Trimming pared 3 bases from V and 3 bases from J, leaving 6 bases between. CDR3 sequence (DNA): TGTGCCAGCTCACCGCTAGGTGGAAACACCATATATTTT. Its translation is CASSPLGGNTIYF.